This T cell receptor (beta chain) comes out of a study of radiotherapy plus CTLA-4 blockade in lung cancer. Study context: Objective responses were documented in around a sixth of patients, with disease control in 31%.

Losses at the gene ends were 0 bases for V and 8 bases for J; bases not matched to a gene: 16. This CDR3 comprises 18 residues. Germline V gives CDR1 SGHRS, CDR2 YFSETQ. As regards this clone: Its antigen is not known.

Using immunoSEQ multiplex PCR, the repertoire was profiled, and TCRdb retains in-frame clones only, with some absent. The repertoire holds about 73,000 clones, with about nine tenths as singletons. Whole-study results and caveats: In blood, early T cell clone dynamics reportedly predicted response best, together with interferon-beta.

The chain recombines TRBV5-1 with TRBJ2-1; 8 bases match TRBD2. The specimen was peripheral blood, collected from a patient treated with radiotherapy plus ipilimumab. This clonotype was obtained from a human donor with non-small cell lung cancer that progressed on radiotherapy plus ipilimumab. The CDR3 is CASSLANAGLGVWDEQFF. The DNA for the CDR3 is TGCGCCAGCAGCTTGGCCAATGCGGGACTAGGGGTTTGGGATGAGCAGTTCTTC.